This TCR beta chain appears in the sequencing data of a study of shared clonotypes between healthy human individuals. Only in-frame clones appear in the TCRdb table, and some are missing; sequencing was by immunoSEQ multiplex PCR. This sample has millions of clones, with approximately 94% found just once. Positively selected for CCR7, the CD45RO-negative cells used as naive CD8 cells excluded terminally differentiated effector memory CD45RA+ cells. Donors, healthy HIV-negative adults, lacked recent acute infections or vaccinations. The sequenced material came from naive CD8+ T cells from PBMCs. The TCR originated in a man between 18 and 35 years old in good health. Some clones in this sample may be carry-over from other donors' samples.

In DNA, the CDR3 is TGTGCCAGCAGCTTAGAACACAGTGGGCTCACAGATACGCAGTATTTT. Its protein is CASSLEHSGLTDTQYF. The rearrangement joins TRBV7-9 to TRBJ2-3; no clear D gene. Germline-derived CDR1 and CDR2 are SEHNR and FQNEAQ (reference sequence). The V gene lost 1 base and the J gene lost 2 bases, with 13 bases spanning the gap. CDR3 length: 16 residues.